The 11 T cell receptor beta chains listed next were all sequenced from one sample in a study of Graves' ophthalmopathy and Graves' hyperthyroidism. Using RNA transcripts, the TCR beta CDR3 regions were amplified. The workflow started with a first-round RT-PCR run with HTBI primers and then moved on to a second-round multiplex PCR. A single record per CDR3 protein comes from TCRdb applying MiXCR to the multiplex PCR reads. Of roughly 610,000 distinct CDR3 sequences listed, 22% are singletons. The sample was peripheral blood. The receptors were sampled from a woman under 30 with stable Graves' hyperthyroidism. Some clones in this sample may be carry-over from other donors' samples.

At least ten counts were recorded for this clonotype. The gene calls are TRBV19 and TRBJ2-6; perhaps TRBD2 as D (5 bases). The germline V gene encodes CDR1 LNHDA and CDR2 SQIVND (reference sequence). Trimming removed 9 bases from V and 3 bases from J, with 9 bases in between. The CDR3 sequence is 13 residues long. The CDR3 protein is CASGGDGANVLTF. The CDR3 DNA sequence: TGTGCCAGCGGAGGAGATGGGGCCAACGTCCTGACTTTC.

This clonotype was seen many times. V gene TRBV24-1 combines with J gene TRBJ1-5, with TRBD1 identical over 10 bases. The germline gives CDR1 KGHDR, CDR2 SFDVKD. The CDR3 is made up of 16 amino acids. Losses at the gene ends were 5 bases for V and 2 bases for J; bases not matched to a gene: 5. The CDR3 reads CATSARQGAGNQPQHF. The CDR3 region has the DNA TGTGCCACCAGTGCTCGACAGGGGGCGGGCAATCAGCCCCAGCATTTT.

There are many counts of this clonotype. The chain employs TRBV9 and TRBJ1-1, with unresolved D. CDR1 is SGDLS and CDR2 is YYNGEE in the germline V gene. V gave up 4 bases and J gave up 1 base, with 5 bases separating them. The CDR3 spans 12 residues. Here the CDR3 reads CASSPKNTEAFF. The CDR3 DNA reads as TGTGCCAGCAGCCCCAAGAACACTGAAGCTTTCTTT.

J is TRBJ1-5 and V is TRBV4-1; D unresolved. The CDR3 is 16 residues long. Germline loops: CDR1 MGHRA, CDR2 YSYEKL. Trimming took 4 bases from V and 2 from J, leaving 15 bases between them. This chain's CDR3 is CASSRVPRVGNQPQHF. In nucleotides, the CDR3 is TGCGCCAGCAGCCGGGTCCCCCGTGTGGGCAATCAGCCCCAGCATTTT.

This clonotype was counted many times. The chain has TRBV30 and TRBJ1-1; D ambiguous. The CDR3 is 12 residues long. Trimming cost V 4 bases and J 3 bases, with 9 bases left between them. Germline V gives CDR1 GTSNPN, CDR2 SVGIG (reference sequence). The CDR3 spells CAWIRRDTEAFF. CDR3 coding DNA: TGTGCCTGGATAAGGAGGGACACTGAAGCTTTCTTT.

This clonotype was counted only a few times. This rearrangement joins TRBV6-1 to TRBJ2-5, with D possibly TRBD1 on 6 matching bases. The CDR3 is 15 residues long. Between the trimmed V and J ends, which lost 2 bases and 5 bases, there was a span of 15 bases. The germline CDR1 and CDR2 sequences are MNHNS and SASEGT. CDR3 region: CASSESWGRFETQYF. As DNA, the CDR3 is TGTGCCAGCAGTGAATCCTGGGGGCGGTTTGAGACCCAGTACTTC.

In its sample, this clonotype was seen many times. V gene TRBV6-1 combines with J gene TRBJ1-5, with TRBD1 matching 7 bases. Germline V CDR1 and CDR2: MNHNS, SASEGT. The CDR3 spans 16 residues. With 3 bases clipped from V and 5 bases from J, the junction kept 10 bases outside the gene matches. In DNA, the CDR3 is TGTGCCAGCAGTGAGGCGAGACAGGGCTTATATCAGCCCCAGCATTTT. Its translation: CASSEARQGLYQPQHF.

This clonotype showed up many times. The chain has TRBV25-1 and TRBJ2-2; D gene ambiguous. Trimming pared 3 bases from V and 6 bases from J, leaving 17 bases between. There are 16 residues in the CDR3. The V gene's germline CDR1 is MGHDK and CDR2 SYGVNS. The CDR3 DNA reads TGTGCCAGCAGTGACCACAGTTCAGTGGGATCCGGGGAGCTGTTTTTT. Residues: CASSDHSSVGSGELFF.

As regards this clonotype: Likely a read error: the CDR3 ends without its conserved phenylalanine or tryptophan. This chain links TRBV7-9 with TRBJ1-2; D ambiguous. The ends were cut back, 5 bases at V and 5 bases at J, with 12 bases in the middle. Per germline, CDR1 SEHNR and CDR2 FQNEAQ (reference sequence). The CDR3 is 13 residues long. The CDR3: CASSRLLRYGYTV. The CDR3 DNA is TGTGCCAGCAGCCGTCTACTCCGATATGGCTACACCGTC.

The V gene is TRBV20-1, the J gene TRBJ1-1; D might be TRBD1 (5 bases). The CDR3 runs 13 residues. Trimming took off 5 bases at V and 4 bases at J, with 14 bases between the two ends. Per the germline V gene, CDR1 is DFQATT and CDR2 is SNEGSKA (reference sequence). The CDR3 sequence is CSAALGGRTEAFF. DNA of the CDR3: TGCAGTGCTGCTTTGGGGGGACGCACTGAAGCTTTCTTT.

This clonotype showed up many times. The rearrangement links TRBV5-1 to TRBJ2-7; 7 positions match TRBD1. V was clipped by 7 bases and J by 2 bases; unmatched bases: 9. The CDR3 extends over 14 amino acids. The germline V gene has CDR1 SGHRS and CDR2 YFSETQ. The CDR3 DNA reads TGCGCCAGCCACGGAACAGGGGCCCCCTACGAGCAGTACTTC. Translation gives CASHGTGAPYEQYF.